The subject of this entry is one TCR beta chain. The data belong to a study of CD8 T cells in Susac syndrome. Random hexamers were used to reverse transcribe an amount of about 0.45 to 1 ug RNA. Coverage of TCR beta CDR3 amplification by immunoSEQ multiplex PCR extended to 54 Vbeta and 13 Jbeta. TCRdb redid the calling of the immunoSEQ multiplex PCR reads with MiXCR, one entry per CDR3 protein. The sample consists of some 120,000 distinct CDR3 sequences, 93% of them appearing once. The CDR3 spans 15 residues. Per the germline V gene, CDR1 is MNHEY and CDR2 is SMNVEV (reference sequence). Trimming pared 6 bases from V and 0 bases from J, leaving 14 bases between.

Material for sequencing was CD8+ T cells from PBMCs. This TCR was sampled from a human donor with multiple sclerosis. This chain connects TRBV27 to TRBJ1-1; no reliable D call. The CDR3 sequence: CASSRWRELNTEAFF. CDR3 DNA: TGTGCCAGCAGCCGCTGGAGGGAGCTGAACACTGAAGCTTTCTTT.